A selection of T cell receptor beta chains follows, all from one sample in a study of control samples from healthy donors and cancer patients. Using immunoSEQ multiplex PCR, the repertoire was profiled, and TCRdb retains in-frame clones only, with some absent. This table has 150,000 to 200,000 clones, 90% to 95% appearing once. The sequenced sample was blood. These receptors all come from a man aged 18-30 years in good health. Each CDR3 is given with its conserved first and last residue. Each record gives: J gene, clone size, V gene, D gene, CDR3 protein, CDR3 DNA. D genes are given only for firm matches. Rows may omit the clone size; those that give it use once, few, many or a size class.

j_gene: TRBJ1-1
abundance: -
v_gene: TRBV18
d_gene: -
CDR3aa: CASSPGLNTEAFF
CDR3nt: TGTGCCAGCTCACCCGGACTGAACACTGAAGCTTTCTTT

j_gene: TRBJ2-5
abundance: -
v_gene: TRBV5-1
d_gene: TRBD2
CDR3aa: CASSPGLAGDQETQYF
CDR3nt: TGCGCCAGCAGCCCGGGACTAGCGGGTGACCAAGAGACCCAGTACTTC

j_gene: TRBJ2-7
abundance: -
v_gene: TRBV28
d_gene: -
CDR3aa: CASSSQGYSYEQYF
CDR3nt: TGTGCCAGCAGTTCCCAGGGGTACTCCTACGAGCAGTACTTC

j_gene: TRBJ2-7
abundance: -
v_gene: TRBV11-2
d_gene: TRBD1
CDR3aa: CASSFGQAYEQYF
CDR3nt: TGTGCCAGCAGCTTTGGACAGGCCTACGAGCAGTACTTC

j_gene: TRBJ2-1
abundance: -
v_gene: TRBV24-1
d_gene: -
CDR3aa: CATSDRRGSYYNEQFF
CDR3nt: TGTGCCACCAGTGATCGTCGGGGCTCCTACTACAATGAGCAGTTCTTC

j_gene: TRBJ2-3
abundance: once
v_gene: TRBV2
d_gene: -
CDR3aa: CASSSEWGTDTQYF
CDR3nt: TGTGCCAGCAGTTCAGAATGGGGCACAGATACGCAGTATTTT

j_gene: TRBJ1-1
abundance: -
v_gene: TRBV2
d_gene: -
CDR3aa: CASSDLSGDLTEAFF
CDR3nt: TGTGCCAGCAGTGATCTCTCGGGGGATTTGACTGAAGCTTTCTTT

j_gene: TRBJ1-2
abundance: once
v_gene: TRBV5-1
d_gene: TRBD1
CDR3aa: CASSLDPGQRNYGYTF
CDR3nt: TGCGCCAGCAGCTTAGATCCGGGACAGAGAAACTATGGCTACACCTTC

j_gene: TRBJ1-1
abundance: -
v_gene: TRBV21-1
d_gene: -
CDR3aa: CASSSRDRGRRAEAFF
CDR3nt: TGTGCCAGCAGCTCCCGGGACAGGGGGCGAAGGGCTGAAGCTTTCTTT

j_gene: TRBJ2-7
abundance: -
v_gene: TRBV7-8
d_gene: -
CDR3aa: CASSLFPPSGLTYEQYF
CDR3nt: TGTGCCAGCAGTCTATTCCCGCCTTCGGGACTCACTTACGAGCAGTACTTC

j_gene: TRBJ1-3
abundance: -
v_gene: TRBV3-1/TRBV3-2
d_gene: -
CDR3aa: CASSQVSSGNTIYF
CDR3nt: TGTGCCAGCAGCCAAGTGAGCTCTGGAAACACCATATATTTT

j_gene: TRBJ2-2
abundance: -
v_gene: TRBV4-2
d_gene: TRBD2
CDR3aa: CASSQGGGVYTGELFF
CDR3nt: TGTGCCAGCAGCCAAGGGGGAGGGGTGTACACCGGGGAGCTGTTTTTT

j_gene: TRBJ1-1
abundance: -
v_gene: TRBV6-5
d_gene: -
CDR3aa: CASSPRDKRYEAFF
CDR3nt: TGTGCCAGCAGTCCACGGGACAAACGGTATGAAGCTTTCTTT

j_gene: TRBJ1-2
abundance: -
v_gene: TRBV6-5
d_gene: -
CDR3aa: CASRTTGYGYTF
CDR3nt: TGTGCCAGCCGGACGACAGGATATGGCTACACCTTC

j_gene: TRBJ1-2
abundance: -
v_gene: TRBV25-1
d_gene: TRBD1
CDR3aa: CASSPQTYRGGGYTF
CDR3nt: TGTGCCAGCAGCCCGCAGACCTACAGGGGTGGTGGCTACACCTTC

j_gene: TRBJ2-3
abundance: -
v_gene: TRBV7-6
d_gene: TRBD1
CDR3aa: CASSFRTGDTDTQYF
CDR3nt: TGTGCCAGCAGCTTCAGGACAGGGGACACAGATACGCAGTATTTT

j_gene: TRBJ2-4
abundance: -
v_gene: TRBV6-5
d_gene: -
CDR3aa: CASREGGAAKNIQYF
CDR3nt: TGTGCCAGCAGGGAGGGGGGGGCGGCCAAAAACATTCAGTACTTC

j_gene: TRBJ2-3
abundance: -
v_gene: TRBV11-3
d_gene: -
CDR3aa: CASSSVGEGTDTQYF
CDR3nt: TGTGCCAGCAGCAGTGTCGGGGAGGGCACAGATACGCAGTATTTT

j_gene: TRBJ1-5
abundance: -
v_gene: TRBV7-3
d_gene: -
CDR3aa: CASSFSGFGQPQHF
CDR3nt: TGTGCCAGCAGCTTCTCGGGCTTTGGACAGCCCCAGCATTTT

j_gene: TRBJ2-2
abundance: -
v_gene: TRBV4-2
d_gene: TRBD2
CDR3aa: CASSDHRTSFGGELFF
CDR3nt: TGTGCCAGCAGCGATCACCGGACTAGCTTTGGCGGGGAGCTGTTTTTT

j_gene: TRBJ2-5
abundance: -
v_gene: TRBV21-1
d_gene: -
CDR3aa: CASSPPPTWGETQYF
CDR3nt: TGTGCCAGCAGCCCCCCCCCGACGTGGGGGGAGACCCAGTACTTC

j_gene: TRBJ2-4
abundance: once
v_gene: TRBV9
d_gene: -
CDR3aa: CASSVGEVKNIQYF
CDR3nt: TGTGCCAGCAGCGTAGGAGAGGTCAAAAACATTCAGTACTTC

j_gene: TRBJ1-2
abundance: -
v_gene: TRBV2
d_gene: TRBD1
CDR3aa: CASVAGQGIYGYTF
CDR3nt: TGTGCCAGCGTTGCAGGACAGGGCATCTATGGCTACACCTTC